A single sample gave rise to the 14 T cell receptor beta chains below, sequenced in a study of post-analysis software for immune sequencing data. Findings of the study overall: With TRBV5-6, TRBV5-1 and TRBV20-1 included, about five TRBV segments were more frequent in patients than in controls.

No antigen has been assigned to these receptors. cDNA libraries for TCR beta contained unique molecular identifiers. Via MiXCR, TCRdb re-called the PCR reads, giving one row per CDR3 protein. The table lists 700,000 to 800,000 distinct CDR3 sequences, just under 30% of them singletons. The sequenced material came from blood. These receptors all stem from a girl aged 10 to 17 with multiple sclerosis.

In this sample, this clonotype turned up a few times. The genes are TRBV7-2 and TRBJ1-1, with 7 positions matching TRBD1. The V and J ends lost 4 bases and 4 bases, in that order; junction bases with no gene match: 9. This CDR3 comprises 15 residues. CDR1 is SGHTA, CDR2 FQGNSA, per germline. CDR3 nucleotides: TGTGCCAGCAGCTCCCCGGACAGGCGGACCACTGAAGCTTTCTTT. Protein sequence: CASSSPDRRTTEAFF.

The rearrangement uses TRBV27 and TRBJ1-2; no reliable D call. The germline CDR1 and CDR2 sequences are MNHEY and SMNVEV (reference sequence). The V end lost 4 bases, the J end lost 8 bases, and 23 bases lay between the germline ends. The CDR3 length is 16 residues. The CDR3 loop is CASSSGWWTDGLGYTF. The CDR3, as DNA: TGTGCCAGCAGTTCCGGTTGGTGGACGGACGGGCTGGGCTACACCTTC.

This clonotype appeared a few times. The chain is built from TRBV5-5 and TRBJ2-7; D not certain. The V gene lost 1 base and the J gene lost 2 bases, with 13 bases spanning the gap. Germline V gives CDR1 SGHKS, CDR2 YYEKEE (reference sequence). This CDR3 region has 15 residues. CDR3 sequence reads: CASSLSPGFPYEQYF. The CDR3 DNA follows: TGTGCCAGCAGCTTGTCCCCAGGCTTCCCCTACGAGCAGTACTTC.

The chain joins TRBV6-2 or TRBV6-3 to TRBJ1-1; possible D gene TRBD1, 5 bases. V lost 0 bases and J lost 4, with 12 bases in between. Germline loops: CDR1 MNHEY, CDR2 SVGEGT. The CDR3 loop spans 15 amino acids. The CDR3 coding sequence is TGTGCCAGCAGTTACTCGATTCCGGGGGGCACTGAAGCTTTCTTT. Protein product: CASSYSIPGGTEAFF.

CDR3: CASSQTGKGEKLFF. CDR3 DNA sequence: TGTGCCAGCAGCCAGACAGGGAAGGGCGAAAAACTGTTTTTT. The V gene is TRBV7-9, the J gene TRBJ1-4; TRBD1 matches 7 bases. The V segment lost 5 bases and the J segment 8 bases; nucleotides outside the gene matches: 8. The germline gives CDR1 SEHNR, CDR2 FQNEAQ (reference sequence). The CDR3 spans 14 residues.

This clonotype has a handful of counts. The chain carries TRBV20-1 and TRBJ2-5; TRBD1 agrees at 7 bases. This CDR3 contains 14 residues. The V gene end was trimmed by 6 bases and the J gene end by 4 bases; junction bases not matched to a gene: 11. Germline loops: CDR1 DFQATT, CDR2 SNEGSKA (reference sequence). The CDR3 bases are TGCAGTGCAAATGACAGGGTTCTGAGAGAGACCCAGTACTTC. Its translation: CSANDRVLRETQYF.

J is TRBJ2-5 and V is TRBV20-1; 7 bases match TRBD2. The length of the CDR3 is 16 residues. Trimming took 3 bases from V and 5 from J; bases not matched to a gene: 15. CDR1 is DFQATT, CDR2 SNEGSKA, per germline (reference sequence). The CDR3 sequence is CSASPPLAGVSETQYF. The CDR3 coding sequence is TGCAGTGCTAGCCCTCCCCTGGCGGGAGTGTCGGAGACCCAGTACTTC.

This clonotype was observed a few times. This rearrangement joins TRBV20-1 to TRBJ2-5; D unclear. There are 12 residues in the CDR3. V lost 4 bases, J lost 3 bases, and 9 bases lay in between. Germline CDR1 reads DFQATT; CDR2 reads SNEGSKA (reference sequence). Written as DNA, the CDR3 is TGCAGTGCTACCGACGTGAAAGAGACCCAGTACTTC. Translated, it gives CSATDVKETQYF.

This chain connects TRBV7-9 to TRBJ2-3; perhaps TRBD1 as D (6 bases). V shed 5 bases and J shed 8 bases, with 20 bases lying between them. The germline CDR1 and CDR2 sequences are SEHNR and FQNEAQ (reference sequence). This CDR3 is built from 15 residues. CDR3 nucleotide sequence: TGTGCCAGCAGCCCCGGTGGGACATGGGCGAGTACGCAGTATTTT. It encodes CASSPGGTWASTQYF.

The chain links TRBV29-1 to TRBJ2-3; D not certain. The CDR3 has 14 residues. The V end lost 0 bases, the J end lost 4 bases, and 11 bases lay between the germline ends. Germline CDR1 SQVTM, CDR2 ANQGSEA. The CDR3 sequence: CSVEDDPGADTQYF. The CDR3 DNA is TGCAGCGTTGAAGATGACCCGGGCGCAGATACGCAGTATTTT.

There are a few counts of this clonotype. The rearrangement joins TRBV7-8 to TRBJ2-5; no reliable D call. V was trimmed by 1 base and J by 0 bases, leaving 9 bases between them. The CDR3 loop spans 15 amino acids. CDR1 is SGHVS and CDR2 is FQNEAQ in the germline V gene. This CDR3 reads CASSLGLVDQETQYF. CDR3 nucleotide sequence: TGTGCCAGCAGCTTAGGGCTAGTTGACCAAGAGACCCAGTACTTC.

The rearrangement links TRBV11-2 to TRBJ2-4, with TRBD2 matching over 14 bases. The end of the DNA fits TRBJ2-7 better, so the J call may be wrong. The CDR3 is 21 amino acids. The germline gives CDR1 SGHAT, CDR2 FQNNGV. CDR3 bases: TGTGCCAGCAGCTTACTAGGGGGCTCTGTGACTAGCGGGAGGGCGGCGTACGAGCAGTACTTC. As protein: CASSLLGGSVTSGRAAYEQYF.

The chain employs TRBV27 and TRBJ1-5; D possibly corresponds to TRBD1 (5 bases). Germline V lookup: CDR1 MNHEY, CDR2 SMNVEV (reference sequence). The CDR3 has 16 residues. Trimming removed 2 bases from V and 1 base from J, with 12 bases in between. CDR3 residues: CASSLTGGYSNQPQHF. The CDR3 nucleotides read TGTGCCAGCAGTTTAACAGGAGGTTACAGCAATCAGCCCCAGCATTTT.

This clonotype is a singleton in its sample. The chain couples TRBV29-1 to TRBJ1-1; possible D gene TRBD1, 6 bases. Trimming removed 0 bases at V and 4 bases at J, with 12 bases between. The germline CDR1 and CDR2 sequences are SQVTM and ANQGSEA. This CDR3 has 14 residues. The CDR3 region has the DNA TGCAGCGTTGAAGATTTCAGGGGAGGCACTGAAGCTTTCTTT. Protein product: CSVEDFRGGTEAFF.